This TCR beta chain was identified during a study of shared clonotypes between healthy human individuals. Study findings and constraints: Shared across a few donors were around 5% of the naive CD4 clonotypes. Even with large depth, rarefaction showed that sorted-subset sequencing was incomplete.

Data came from immunoSEQ multiplex PCR; TCRdb stores just in-frame clones and leaves some out. The repertoire holds around 560,000 clones, 85% to 95% seen once, with over 0.09% in the top ten. Positively selected for CCR7, the CD45RO-negative cells used as naive CD8 cells excluded terminally differentiated effector memory CD45RA+ cells. Adult donors, all healthy and HIV-negative, had no recent acute infections or vaccinations. As regards this clone: Its antigen is currently unknown.

Trimming took 6 bases from V and 0 from J; bases not matched to a gene: 8. Germline V gene data show CDR1 as SNHLY and CDR2 as FYNNEI. This CDR3 is 15 amino acids long. The origin of this receptor is a woman aged 30 to 39 in good health. V gene TRBV2 combines with J gene TRBJ2-7; 7 bases are shared with TRBD2. Material for sequencing was naive CD8+ T cells sorted from blood. The CDR3 region is CASSQTAGLSYEQYF. In nucleotides, the CDR3 is TGTGCCAGCAGCCAAACAGCGGGGCTCTCCTACGAGCAGTACTTC.